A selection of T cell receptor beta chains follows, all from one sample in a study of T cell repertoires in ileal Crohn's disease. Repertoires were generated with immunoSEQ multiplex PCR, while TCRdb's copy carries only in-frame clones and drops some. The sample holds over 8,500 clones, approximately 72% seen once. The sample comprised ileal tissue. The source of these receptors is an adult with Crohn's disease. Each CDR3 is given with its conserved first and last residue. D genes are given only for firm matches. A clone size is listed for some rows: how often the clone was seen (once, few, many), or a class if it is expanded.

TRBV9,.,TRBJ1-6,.,TGTGCCAGCAGCGTAGACAGGAGCTCCTATAATTCACCCCTCCACTTT,CASSVDRSSYNSPLHF
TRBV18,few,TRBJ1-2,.,TGTGCCAGCCTAAACGGCCGAGACTCGCCGTATGGCTACACCTTC,CASLNGRDSPYGYTF
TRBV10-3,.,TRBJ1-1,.,TGTGCCACCACGGGGGGAGGGGGAAATAGGAACACTGAAGCTTTCTTT,CATTGGGGNRNTEAFF
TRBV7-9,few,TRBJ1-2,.,TGTGCCAGCAGCTCCCAGGTTGGCTACACCTTC,CASSSQVGYTF
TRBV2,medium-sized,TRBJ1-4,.,TGTGCCAGCAGGAGGGAGGGGTCTAATGAAAAACTGTTTTTT,CASRREGSNEKLFF
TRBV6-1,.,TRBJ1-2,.,TGTGCCAGCAGTGGTCGACAGATACCATATGGCTACACCTTC,CASSGRQIPYGYTF
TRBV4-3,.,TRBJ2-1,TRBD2,TGCGCCAGCAGCCAAGATCCAAGCGGGATTAGCTCCTACAATGAGCAGTTCTTC,CASSQDPSGISSYNEQFF
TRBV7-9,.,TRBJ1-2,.,TGTGCCAGCAGCTTAAAAGGGACTTACTATGGCTACACCTTC,CASSLKGTYYGYTF
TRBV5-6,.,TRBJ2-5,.,TGTGCCAGCAGCTCAACTAGGACTGGTTTAGAGACCCAGTACTTC,CASSSTRTGLETQYF
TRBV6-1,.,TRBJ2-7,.,TGTGCCAGCAGTACTGGACAGCCCTACGAGCAGTACTTC,CASSTGQPYEQYF
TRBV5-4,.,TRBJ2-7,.,TGTGCCAGCAGCTCCTGGGGCGGATACGAGCAGTACTTC,CASSSWGGYEQYF
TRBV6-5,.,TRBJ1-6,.,TGTGCCAGCAGTCGCGGGACGGAAAATTCACCCCTCCACTTT,CASSRGTENSPLHF
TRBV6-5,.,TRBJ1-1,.,TGTGCCAGCAGTTATTTGGCTCTAGGGAACACTGAAGCTTTCTTT,CASSYLALGNTEAFF
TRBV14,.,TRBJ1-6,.,TGTGCCAGCAGCCAAGTTCCGAATTCACCCCTCCACTTT,CASSQVPNSPLHF
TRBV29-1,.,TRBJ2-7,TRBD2,TGCAGCGTTACGGTTCTAGCGGGCTCCTACGAGCAGTACTTC,CSVTVLAGSYEQYF
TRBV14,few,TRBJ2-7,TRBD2,TGTGCCAGCAGCCAAGATACCCTACTAGCGGGGGTCTCCTACGAGCAGTACTTC,CASSQDTLLAGVSYEQYF
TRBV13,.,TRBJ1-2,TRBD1,TGTGCCAGCAGCTTCTGGGACAGCGGAGGCTACACCTTC,CASSFWDSGGYTF
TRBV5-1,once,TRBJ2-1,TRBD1,TGCGCCAGCAGCGCGGGACAGGTGGCTTACAATGAGCAGTTCTTC,CASSAGQVAYNEQFF
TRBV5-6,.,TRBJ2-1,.,TGTGCCAGCAGCCTGTACAATGAGCAGTTCTTC,CASSLYNEQFF
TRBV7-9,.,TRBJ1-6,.,TGTGCCAGCAGCTTTTCAGGGGCATGGAATTCACCCCTCCACTTT,CASSFSGAWNSPLHF
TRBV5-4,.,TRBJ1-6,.,TGTGCCAGCAGCCCAGATATCGACAGTGGTAATTCACCCCTCCACTTT,CASSPDIDSGNSPLHF
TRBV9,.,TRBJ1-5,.,TGTGCCAGCAGCGTCTTTGAGGGTCAGCCCCAGCATTTT,CASSVFEGQPQHF
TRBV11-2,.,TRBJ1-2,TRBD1,TGTGCCAGCAGCTTAGATCTCTGGCAGGGGGTCCAAGGCTACACCTTC,CASSLDLWQGVQGYTF
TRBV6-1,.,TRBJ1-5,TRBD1,TGTGCCAGCAGTGAAATTCCGGGACAGGGAGGCAATCAGCCCCAGCATTTT,CASSEIPGQGGNQPQHF
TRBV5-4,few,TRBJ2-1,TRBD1,TGTGCCAGCGGCCCGGGACAGGGCCCCAATGAGCAGTTCTTC,CASGPGQGPNEQFF
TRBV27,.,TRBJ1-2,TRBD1,TGTGCCAGCAGTCCTTCGGACAGGGTATATGGCTACACCTTC,CASSPSDRVYGYTF
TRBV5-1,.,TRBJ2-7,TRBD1,TGCGCCAGCAAGACGACAGGGGCCTACGAGCAGTACTTC,CASKTTGAYEQYF
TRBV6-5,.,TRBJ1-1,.,TGTGCCAGCCGTGACAGGACGAACACTGAAGCTTTCTTT,CASRDRTNTEAFF
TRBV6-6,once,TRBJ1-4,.,TGTGCCAGCAGTTACTCGAGCCTCGAAAAACTGTTTTTT,CASSYSSLEKLFF
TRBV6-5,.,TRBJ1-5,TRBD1,TGTGCCAGCAGTTCCACCGGGACAGCCAATCAGCCCCAGCATTTT,CASSSTGTANQPQHF
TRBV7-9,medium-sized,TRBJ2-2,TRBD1,TGTGCCAGCAGTACCCGGGGACAGGGGGCCACCGGGGAGCTGTTTTTT,CASSTRGQGATGELFF
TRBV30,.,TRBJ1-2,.,TGTGCCTGGGAGGACGACAGCCATGGCTACACCTTC,CAWEDDSHGYTF
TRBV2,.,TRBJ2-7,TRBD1,TGTGCCAGCAGTGAAGGCCACAGGGGGTACGAGCAGTACTTC,CASSEGHRGYEQYF
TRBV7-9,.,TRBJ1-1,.,TGTGCCAGCAGCCATTACTCACAGGCCACGGACACTGAAGCTTTCTTT,CASSHYSQATDTEAFF
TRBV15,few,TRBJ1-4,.,TGTGCCACCAGACTAGATGTTAATGAAAAACTGTTTTTT,CATRLDVNEKLFF
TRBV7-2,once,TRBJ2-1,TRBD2,TGTGCCAGCAGCTCAGAGACTAGCGGGGGCAATGAGCAGTTCTTC,CASSSETSGGNEQFF
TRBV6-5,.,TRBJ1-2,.,TGTGCCAGCAGTTACTCGGGAGGGTCCGATGGCTACACCTTC,CASSYSGGSDGYTF
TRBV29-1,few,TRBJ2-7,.,TGCAGCGTTGACCGCGACAGGTCCAACTACGAGCAGTACTTC,CSVDRDRSNYEQYF
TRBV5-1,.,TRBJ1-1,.,TGCGCCAGCAGCTTGGGCGTGACAGTCGTTAGAGCTTTCTTT,CASSLGVTVVRAFF
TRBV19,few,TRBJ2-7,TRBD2,TGTGCCAGTAGCGATCTAGCGGGGGCTCACGTCAGGTACTTC,CASSDLAGAHVRYF
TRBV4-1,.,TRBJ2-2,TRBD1,TGCGCCAGCAGCCGCCCCGGGACAGTTAACACCGGGGAGCTGTTTTTT,CASSRPGTVNTGELFF
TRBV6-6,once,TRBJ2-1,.,TGTGCCAGCAGTTCTACAGACTACAATGAGCAGTTCTTC,CASSSTDYNEQFF
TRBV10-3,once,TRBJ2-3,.,TGTGCCATCAGCCCGGGGGAAGGTATCAACACAGATACGCAGTATTTT,CAISPGEGINTDTQYF
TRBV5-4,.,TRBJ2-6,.,TGTGCCAGCAGCACCCAGGGCTCTGGGGCCAACGTCCTGACTTTC,CASSTQGSGANVLTF
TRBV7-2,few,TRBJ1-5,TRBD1,TGTGCCAGCAGCTTAGACGGGACAGGGTGGCAGGGCAATCAGCCCCAGCATTTT,CASSLDGTGWQGNQPQHF
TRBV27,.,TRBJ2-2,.,TGTGCCAGCAGTTTAGGCGGCAGTCCTTCGAACACCGGGGAGCTGTTTTTT,CASSLGGSPSNTGELFF
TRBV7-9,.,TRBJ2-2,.,TGTGCCAGCAGCTTATATACACAGGGAGCGGGGGAGCTGTTTTTT,CASSLYTQGAGELFF
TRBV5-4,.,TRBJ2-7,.,TGTGCCAGCAGCTTGGGTCGTCAGTTCGAGCAGTACTTC,CASSLGRQFEQYF
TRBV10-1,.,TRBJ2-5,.,TGCGCCAGCAGTGAGGTTGGGGCAGCACAAGAGACCCAGTACTTC,CASSEVGAAQETQYF
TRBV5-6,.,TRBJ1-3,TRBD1,TGTGCCAGCAGTCGCCTAGACAGGGGAGGAAACACCATATATTTT,CASSRLDRGGNTIYF
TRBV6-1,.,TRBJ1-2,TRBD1,TGTGCCAGCAGCGGACAGGCTCCTATCTATGGCTACACCTTC,CASSGQAPIYGYTF
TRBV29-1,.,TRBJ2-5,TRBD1,TGCAGCGTTTGCCGGGACAGGTACCAAGAGACCCAGTACTTC,CSVCRDRYQETQYF
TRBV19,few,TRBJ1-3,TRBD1,TGTGCCAGTAGTCCCCAGGACAGGGCTGGAAACACCATATATTTT,CASSPQDRAGNTIYF
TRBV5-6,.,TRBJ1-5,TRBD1,TGTGCCAGCAGCGGAGGACAGGTGAATCAGCCCCAGCATTTT,CASSGGQVNQPQHF
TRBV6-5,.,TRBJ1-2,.,TGTGCCAGCAGTCCCGGGAGCAATCCCCTCTATGGCTACACCTTC,CASSPGSNPLYGYTF